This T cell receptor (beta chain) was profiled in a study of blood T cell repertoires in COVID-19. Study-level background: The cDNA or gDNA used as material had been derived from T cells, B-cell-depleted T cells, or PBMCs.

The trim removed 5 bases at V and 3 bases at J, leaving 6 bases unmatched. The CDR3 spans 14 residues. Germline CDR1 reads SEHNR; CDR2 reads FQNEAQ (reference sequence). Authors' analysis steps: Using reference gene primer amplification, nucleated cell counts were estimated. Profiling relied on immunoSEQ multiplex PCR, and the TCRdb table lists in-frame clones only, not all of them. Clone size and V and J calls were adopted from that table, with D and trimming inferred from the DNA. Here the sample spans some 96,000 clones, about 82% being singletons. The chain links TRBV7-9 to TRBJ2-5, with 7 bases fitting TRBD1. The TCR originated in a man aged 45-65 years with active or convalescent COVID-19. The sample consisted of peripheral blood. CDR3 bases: TGTGCCAGCAGCCCAGGGACAGTGAAAGAGACCCAGTACTTC. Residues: CASSPGTVKETQYF.